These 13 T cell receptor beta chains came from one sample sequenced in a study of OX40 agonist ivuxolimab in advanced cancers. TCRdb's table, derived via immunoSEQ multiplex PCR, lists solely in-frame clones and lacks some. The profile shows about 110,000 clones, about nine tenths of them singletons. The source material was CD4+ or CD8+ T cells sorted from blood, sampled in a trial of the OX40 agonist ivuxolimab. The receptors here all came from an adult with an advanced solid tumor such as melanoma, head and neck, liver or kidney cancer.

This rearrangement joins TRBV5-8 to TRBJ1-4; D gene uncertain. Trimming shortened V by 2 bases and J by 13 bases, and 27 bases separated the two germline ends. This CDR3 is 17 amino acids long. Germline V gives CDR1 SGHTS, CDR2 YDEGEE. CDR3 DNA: TGTGCCAGCAGCTTTGGTCGGTCCGGGAAGACCCTCGCGGGACTGTTTTTT. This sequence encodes CASSFGRSGKTLAGLFF.

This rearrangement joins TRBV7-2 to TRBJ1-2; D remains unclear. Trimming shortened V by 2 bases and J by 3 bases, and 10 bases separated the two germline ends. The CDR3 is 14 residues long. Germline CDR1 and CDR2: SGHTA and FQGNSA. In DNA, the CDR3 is TGTGCCAGCAGCTTATTGGCCAACGACTATGGCTACACCTTC. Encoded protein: CASSLLANDYGYTF.

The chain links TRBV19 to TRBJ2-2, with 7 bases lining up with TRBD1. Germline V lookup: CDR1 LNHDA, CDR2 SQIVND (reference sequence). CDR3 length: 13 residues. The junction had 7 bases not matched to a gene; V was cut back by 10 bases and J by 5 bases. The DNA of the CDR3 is TGTGCCACAAGGGACAGAGGAACCGGGGAGCTGTTTTTT. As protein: CATRDRGTGELFF.

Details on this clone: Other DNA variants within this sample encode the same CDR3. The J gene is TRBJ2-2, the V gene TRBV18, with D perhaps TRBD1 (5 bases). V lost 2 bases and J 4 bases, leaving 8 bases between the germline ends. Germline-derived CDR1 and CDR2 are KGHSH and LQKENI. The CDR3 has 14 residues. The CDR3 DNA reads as TGTGCCAGCTCACCAGGGGCAGGCACCGGGGAGCTGTTTTTT. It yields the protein CASSPGAGTGELFF.

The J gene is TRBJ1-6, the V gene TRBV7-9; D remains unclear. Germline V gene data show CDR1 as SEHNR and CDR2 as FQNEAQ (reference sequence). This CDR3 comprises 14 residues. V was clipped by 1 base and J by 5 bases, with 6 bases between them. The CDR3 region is CASSLGANNSPLHF. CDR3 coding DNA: TGTGCCAGCAGCTTAGGGGCCAATAATTCACCCCTCCACTTT.

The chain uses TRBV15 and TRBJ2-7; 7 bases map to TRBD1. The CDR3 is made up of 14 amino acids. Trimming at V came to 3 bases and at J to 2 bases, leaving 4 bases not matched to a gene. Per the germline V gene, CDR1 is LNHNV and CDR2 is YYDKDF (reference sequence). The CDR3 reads CATSSDRAAYEQYF. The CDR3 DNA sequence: TGTGCCACCAGCAGCGACAGGGCAGCCTACGAGCAGTACTTC.

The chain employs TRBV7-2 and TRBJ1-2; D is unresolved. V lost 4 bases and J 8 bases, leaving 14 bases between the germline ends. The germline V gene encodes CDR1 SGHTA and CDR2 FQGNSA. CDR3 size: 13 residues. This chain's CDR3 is CASSSFTTRGYTF. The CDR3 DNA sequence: TGTGCCAGCAGCTCCTTTACAACCCGGGGCTACACCTTC.

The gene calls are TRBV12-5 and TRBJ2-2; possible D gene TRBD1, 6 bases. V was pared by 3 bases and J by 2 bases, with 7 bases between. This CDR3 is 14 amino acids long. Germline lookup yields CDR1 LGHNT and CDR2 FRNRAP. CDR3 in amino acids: CASGLGGNTGELFF. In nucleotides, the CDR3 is TGTGCTAGTGGTTTAGGGGGAAACACCGGGGAGCTGTTTTTT.

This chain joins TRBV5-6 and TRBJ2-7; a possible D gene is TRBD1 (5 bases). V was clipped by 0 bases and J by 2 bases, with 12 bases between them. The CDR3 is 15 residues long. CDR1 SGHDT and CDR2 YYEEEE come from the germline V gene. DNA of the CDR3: TGTGCCAGCAGCTTGGTCGCAGGGAAAGCCTACGAGCAGTACTTC. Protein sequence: CASSLVAGKAYEQYF.

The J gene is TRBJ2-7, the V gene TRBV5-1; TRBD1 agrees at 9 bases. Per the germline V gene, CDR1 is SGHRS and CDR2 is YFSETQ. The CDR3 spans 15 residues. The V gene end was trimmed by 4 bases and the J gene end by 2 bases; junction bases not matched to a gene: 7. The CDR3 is CASSPGTGRPYEQYF. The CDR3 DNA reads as TGCGCCAGCAGCCCCGGGACAGGGCGTCCCTACGAGCAGTACTTC. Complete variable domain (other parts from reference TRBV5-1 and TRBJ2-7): KAGVTQTPRYLIKTRGQQVTLSCSPISGHRSVSWYQQTPGQGLQFLFEYFSETQRNKGNFPGRFSGRQFSNSRSEMNVSTLELGDSALYLCASSPGTGRPYEQYFGPGTRLTVT.

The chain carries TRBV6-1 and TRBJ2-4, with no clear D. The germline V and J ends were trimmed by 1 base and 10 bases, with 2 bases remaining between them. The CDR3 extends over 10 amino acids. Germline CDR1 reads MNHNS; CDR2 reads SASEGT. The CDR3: CASSEGIQYF. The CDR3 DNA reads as TGTGCCAGCAGTGAAGGTATTCAGTACTTC.

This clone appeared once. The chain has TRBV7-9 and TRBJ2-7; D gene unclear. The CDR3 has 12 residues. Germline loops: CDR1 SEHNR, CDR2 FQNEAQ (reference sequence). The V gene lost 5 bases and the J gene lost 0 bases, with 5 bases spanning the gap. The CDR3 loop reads CASSPSSYEQYF. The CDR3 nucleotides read TGTGCCAGCAGCCCGTCCTCCTACGAGCAGTACTTC.

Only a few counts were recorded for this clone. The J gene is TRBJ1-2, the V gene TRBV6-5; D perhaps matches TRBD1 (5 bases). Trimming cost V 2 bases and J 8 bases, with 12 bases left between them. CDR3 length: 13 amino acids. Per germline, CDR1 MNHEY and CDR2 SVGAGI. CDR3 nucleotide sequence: TGTGCCAGCAGTTACCCGAGGGGTTACGGCTACACCTTC. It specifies CASSYPRGYGYTF.